The 26 T cell receptor beta chains presented below share a single source sample, sequenced in a study of OX40 agonist ivuxolimab in advanced cancers. Preparation of the library involved the immunoSEQ multiplex PCR assay. In its TCRdb copy, this immuneACCESS table keeps in-frame sequences only and misses some clones. Where compared with another copy, unresolved V genes explain less than half of these, and the others have no known cause. The sample profile shows 58,000 or so clones; 80% to 90% of them were found once. About 12% of the sample comes from the top ten. This specimen was CD4+ or CD8+ T cells sorted from blood, taken in a trial of the OX40 agonist ivuxolimab. The source is an adult with an advanced solid tumor such as melanoma, head and neck, liver or kidney cancer.

The chain employs TRBV4-2 and TRBJ2-5; D is perhaps TRBD1 or TRBD2 (5 bases each). The end of the DNA aligns better with TRBJ2-7, so the J call may be wrong. In germline, CDR1 is LGHNA, CDR2 YNFKEQ. The CDR3 consists of 14 residues. The CDR3 nucleotides are TGTGCCAGCAGCCACTTGGGGACCCTTTACGAGCAGTACTTC. Its translation is CASSHLGTLYEQYF.

CDR3 loop: CASRADGLASLEQYF. CDR3 DNA sequence: TGTGCCAGTAGAGCCGACGGACTAGCGAGTTTGGAGCAGTACTTC. The genes are TRBV19 and TRBJ2-7, with TRBD2 matching over 9 bases. This CDR3 has 15 residues. V dropped 6 bases and J dropped 7; count of bases not matched to a gene: 13. Looked up from germline, CDR1 is LNHDA and CDR2 is SQIVND (reference sequence).

This chain links TRBV7-9 with TRBJ2-1, with a possible D match to TRBD2 (6 bases). V lost 3 bases to trimming and J lost 7 bases, with 13 bases between them. The CDR3 runs 14 residues. Germline assignment: CDR1 SEHNR and CDR2 FQNEAQ (reference sequence). The CDR3 is CASSFERARNEQFF. The CDR3 DNA is TGTGCCAGCAGCTTTGAGCGGGCGCGGAATGAGCAGTTCTTC.

The rearrangement uses TRBV29-1 and TRBJ2-4; perhaps TRBD2 as D (6 bases). This CDR3 has 10 amino acids. Germline assignment: CDR1 SQVTM and CDR2 ANQGSEA. The DNA of the CDR3 is TGCAGTGGAGGGGAGAACATTCAGTACTTC. Translating gives CSGGENIQYF.

This rearrangement joins TRBV29-1 to TRBJ2-3, with TRBD2 matching 9 bases. V lost 2 bases to trimming and J lost 8 bases; unmatched junction nucleotides: 8. The CDR3 contains 14 residues. Germline loops: CDR1 SQVTM, CDR2 ANQGSEA. CDR3 DNA: TGCAGCGTTGAATTAGGAGCGGGGGGCCGTACGCAGTATTTT. This codes for CSVELGAGGRTQYF.

The chain is built from TRBV16 and TRBJ2-7, with D perhaps matching TRBD1 (6 bases). The CDR3 spans 16 residues. The germline V and J ends were trimmed by 2 bases and 2 bases, with 16 bases remaining between them. The germline V gene has CDR1 KGHSY and CDR2 FQNENV. CDR3 residues: CASSQLRAGEAYEQYF. Written as DNA, the CDR3 is TGTGCCAGCAGCCAACTCAGGGCAGGGGAAGCCTACGAGCAGTACTTC.

This clone came up once. This chain connects TRBV6-6 to TRBJ2-1; weak D call: TRBD2 (5 bases). The CDR3 runs to 13 residues. V lost 4 bases and J 3 bases, leaving 7 bases between the germline ends. Per the germline V gene, CDR1 is MNHNY and CDR2 is SVGAGI (reference sequence). The CDR3 spells CASSSGLYNEQFF. The CDR3 DNA is TGTGCCAGCAGTTCTGGACTCTACAATGAGCAGTTCTTC.

This sequence joins TRBV27 and TRBJ1-2; D uncertain. Germline loops: CDR1 MNHEY, CDR2 SMNVEV (reference sequence). V was shortened by 11 bases and J by 7 bases, with 17 bases between the two germline ends. The CDR3 contains 12 residues. CDR3 coding DNA: TGTGCCGCCTACGGAGGGCGGGGTGGCTACACCTTC. Its protein is CAAYGGRGGYTF.

The chain links TRBV6-6 to TRBJ2-7; no clear D gene. Germline CDR1 is MNHNY and CDR2 is SVGAGI (reference sequence). CDR3 length: 14 amino acids. V gave up 2 bases and J gave up 4 bases, with 12 bases separating them. The CDR3 loop reads CASSYAGRPYEQYF. The CDR3 region has the DNA TGTGCCAGCAGTTACGCCGGACGGCCATACGAGCAGTACTTC.

The rearrangement uses TRBV27 and TRBJ2-1; D is ambiguous. V lost 6 bases and J 3 bases, leaving 15 bases between the germline ends. Per the germline V gene, CDR1 is MNHEY and CDR2 is SMNVEV (reference sequence). There are 15 residues in the CDR3. The DNA for the CDR3 is TGTGCCAGCAGCTTAGGTAGCTTAGGCTACAATGAGCAGTTCTTC. Amino acid sequence: CASSLGSLGYNEQFF.

The table lists this clone with a count of one. V and J are TRBV11-2 and TRBJ2-5, with a tentative D call TRBD2 (5 bases). CDR3 length: 15 residues. The germline V and J ends were trimmed by 5 bases and 4 bases, with 17 bases remaining between them. Per germline, CDR1 SGHAT and CDR2 FQNNGV. CDR3 bases: TGTGCCAGCAGCCCGGACCCCGAGGGTGGAGAGACCCAGTACTTC. It yields the protein CASSPDPEGGETQYF.

This rearrangement joins TRBV5-5 to TRBJ1-2; no clear D. The germline V gene encodes CDR1 SGHKS and CDR2 YYEKEE (reference sequence). Trimming took off 1 base at V and 6 bases at J, with 10 bases between the two ends. The CDR3 is 13 amino acids. The CDR3 region has the DNA TGTGCCAGCAGCTTGATGGGAGAGGATGGCTACACCTTC. Amino acid sequence: CASSLMGEDGYTF. Filled out from reference TRBV5-5 and TRBJ1-2, the complete variable domain reads DAGVTQSPTHLIKTRGQQVTLRCSPISGHKSVSWYQQVLGQGPQFIFQYYEKEERGRGNFPDRFSARQFPNYSSELNVNALLLGDSALYLCASSLMGEDGYTFGSGTRLTVV.

The chain couples TRBV7-9 to TRBJ2-7, with D perhaps TRBD2 (6 bases). The CDR3 consists of 16 residues. The germline gives CDR1 SEHNR, CDR2 FQNEAQ (reference sequence). V lost 2 bases to trimming and J lost 4 bases, with 18 bases between them. CDR3 residues: CASSLLSGVAAYEQYF. CDR3 nucleotides: TGTGCCAGCAGCTTACTATCGGGAGTCGCAGCGTACGAGCAGTACTTC. The full variable domain, in which reference TRBV7-9 and TRBJ2-7 provide the parts outside the CDR3, is DTGVSQNPRHKITKRGQNVTFRCDPISEHNRLYWYRQTLGQGPEFLTYFQNEAQLEKSRLLSDRFSAERPKGSFSTLEIQRTEQGDSAMYLCASSLLSGVAAYEQYFGPGTRLTVT.

V gene TRBV5-1 combines with J gene TRBJ1-2, with D perhaps TRBD1 (5 bases). Trimming took off 1 base at V and 4 bases at J, with 14 bases between the two ends. This CDR3 region has 15 residues. Germline CDR1 and CDR2: SGHRS and YFSETQ. The CDR3 loop reads CASSLLRGVSYGYTF. The DNA for the CDR3 is TGCGCCAGCAGCTTGTTAAGGGGAGTCAGCTATGGCTACACCTTC.

The chain recombines TRBV30 with TRBJ2-1; the D gene is possibly TRBD1 (6 bases). Germline V gene sequence: CDR1 GTSNPN, CDR2 SVGIG (reference sequence). Trimming left V 4 bases short and J 0 bases short, with 13 bases between. This CDR3 region has 15 residues. CDR3 residues: CAWISGERSYNEQFF. CDR3 in DNA: TGTGCCTGGATCTCAGGGGAACGCTCCTACAATGAGCAGTTCTTC.

The CDR3 spells CASSLSAGERYNEQFF. In DNA, the CDR3 is TGTGCCAGCAGTTTATCGGCGGGAGAGCGGTACAATGAGCAGTTCTTC. This sequence joins TRBV27 and TRBJ2-1, with 7 bases fitting TRBD2. Germline lookup yields CDR1 MNHEY and CDR2 SMNVEV (reference sequence). The CDR3 runs to 16 residues. Unmatched junction bases numbered 6, after V lost 0 bases and J lost 4 bases.

CDR3 protein: CAISEDGYEQYF. The CDR3 bases are TGTGCCATCAGTGAGGACGGCTACGAGCAGTACTTC. The J gene is TRBJ2-7, the V gene TRBV10-3; D ambiguous. Trimming took 2 bases from V and 3 from J, leaving 5 bases between them. The germline V gene encodes CDR1 ENHRY and CDR2 SYGVKD. There are 12 residues in the CDR3.

V and J are TRBV11-2 and TRBJ2-5, with D maybe TRBD1 (6 bases). Germline CDR1 SGHAT, CDR2 FQNNGV. Trimming stripped 2 bases from V and 1 base from J, with 11 bases between. The CDR3 extends over 15 amino acids. CDR3 nucleotides: TGTGCCAGCAGCTTATATGCAGGGGCCCAAGAGACCCAGTACTTC. It is translated as CASSLYAGAQETQYF. The whole variable domain, filled in from reference TRBV11-2 and TRBJ2-5, reads EAGVAQSPRYKIIEKRQSVAFWCNPISGHATLYWYQQILGQGPKLLIQFQNNGVVDDSQLPKDRFSAERLKGVDSTLKIQPAKLEDSAVYLCASSLYAGAQETQYFGPGTRLLVL.

A single count supports this clone. The V gene is TRBV4-2, the J gene TRBJ2-7; 7 bases fit TRBD1. The trim removed 3 bases at V and 5 bases at J, leaving 16 bases unmatched. The CDR3 spans 17 residues. Germline V gene lookup returns CDR1 LGHNA and CDR2 YNFKEQ. The CDR3 bases are TGTGCCAGCAGCCAGGATGGACCGGGACAGTCGAAGGACGAGCAGTACTTC. This translates into CASSQDGPGQSKDEQYF.

The rearrangement joins TRBV10-3 to TRBJ2-1; 13 positions agree with TRBD2. The CDR3 has 16 amino acids. CDR1 is ENHRY, CDR2 SYGVKD, per germline. V was pared by 6 bases and J by 7 bases, with 9 bases of the junction left unmatched. The CDR3 nucleotides read TGTGCCATCAGGGGGAGCGGACTAGCGGGAGAGAATGAGCAGTTCTTC. It encodes CAIRGSGLAGENEQFF.

V is TRBV7-9 and J is TRBJ2-1; D remains unclear. In germline, CDR1 is SEHNR, CDR2 FQNEAQ (reference sequence). CDR3 length: 13 residues. V was cut by 3 bases and J by 10 bases, with 13 bases left in between. CDR3 in amino acids: CASSLELRREQFF. The CDR3 DNA sequence: TGTGCCAGCAGCTTGGAGCTGCGTCGGGAGCAGTTCTTC.

The chain employs TRBV7-3 and TRBJ1-1; D unresolved. Germline CDR1 and CDR2: SGHTA and FQGTGA. V lost 4 bases and J 6 bases, leaving 12 bases between the germline ends. The CDR3 contains 13 residues. The CDR3 protein is CASSYYSGSEAFF. CDR3 coding DNA: TGTGCCAGCAGCTATTACAGTGGCTCTGAAGCTTTCTTT.

The rearrangement joins TRBV6-1 to TRBJ1-4; tentatively, D is TRBD1 (5 bases). The CDR3 length is 15 residues. Germline CDR1 is MNHNS and CDR2 is SASEGT. Trimming removed 4 bases from V and 7 bases from J, with 16 bases in between. The CDR3: CASSAAQVPSEKLFF. The CDR3 DNA sequence: TGTGCCAGCAGTGCGGCACAGGTACCGAGTGAAAAACTGTTTTTT.

The chain is built from TRBV7-2 and TRBJ2-3; a possible D gene is TRBD1 (6 bases). Germline lookup yields CDR1 SGHTA and CDR2 FQGNSA. Trimming removed 5 bases from V and 2 bases from J, with 17 bases in between. The length of the CDR3 is 16 residues. DNA of the CDR3: TGTGCCAGCAGCCGAAGTAGGGACACATACACAGATACGCAGTATTTT. Amino acids: CASSRSRDTYTDTQYF.

The chain employs TRBV19 and TRBJ2-7; 11 bases line up with TRBD2. From germline, CDR1 is LNHDA and CDR2 SQIVND (reference sequence). V shed 5 bases and J 1 base; nucleotides not matched to a gene: 4. The CDR3 length is 15 residues. The CDR3 region has the DNA TGTGCCAGTAGTCCAGGGACTAGCGGTTCCTACGAGCAGTACTTC. This encodes CASSPGTSGSYEQYF.

This clone was observed a single time. V is TRBV19 and J is TRBJ2-1, with D perhaps being TRBD1 or TRBD2 (5 bases each). The germline gives CDR1 LNHDA, CDR2 SQIVND (reference sequence). The V and J ends lost 1 base and 2 bases respectively, with 6 bases between them. This CDR3 is built from 14 residues. The CDR3 is CASSIGGAYNEQFF. For the CDR3, the DNA is TGTGCCAGTAGTATAGGAGGGGCCTACAATGAGCAGTTCTTC.